Each of the 30 T cell receptor beta chains below was sequenced from the same sample in a study of early T cells in non-severe SARS-CoV-2 infection (dated by TCRdb to about 2021). Library preparation used 5' RACE. This sample was sequenced with a NextSeq 500. Through fastp at Q25 and MiXCR, TCRdb rebuilt clones from the public reads, retaining in-frame beta chains. Merged by CDR3 protein, the rows form single entries marked with the most common genes and DNA. Present in this sample are tens of thousands of distinct CDR3 sequences, roughly 4.9% of which were seen just once. About a tenth of the sample is in the top ten clones. The sequencing sample was made of whole blood. These receptors were collected from an adult who was a healthcare worker with PCR-confirmed SARS-CoV-2 infection or an uninfected control (not recorded which).

This clonotype was recorded at least ten times. The gene calls are TRBV6-4 and TRBJ2-1; 10 bases are shared with TRBD1. The ends lost 8 bases at V and 9 bases at J; junction bases unmatched: 16. Per germline, CDR1 MRHNA and CDR2 SNTAGT. The CDR3 has 16 residues. The CDR3 region has the DNA TGTGCCAGCCCCGGTGATTTGGGACAGGGGTATTGTGAGCAGTTCTTC. This gives the protein CASPGDLGQGYCEQFF.

This clonotype was detected many times. The chain has TRBV12-3 or TRBV12-4 and TRBJ1-2, with D unclear. Between the trimmed V and J ends, which lost 3 bases and 3 bases, there was a span of 8 bases. This CDR3 has 13 residues. The CDR3 sequence: CASSFPSHYGYTF. The CDR3 region has the DNA TGTGCCAGCAGTTTCCCCAGTCACTATGGCTACACCTTC.

V is TRBV7-2 and J is TRBJ2-3; D is unclear. V dropped 7 bases and J dropped 2 bases, with 22 bases sitting between them. The CDR3 contains 17 residues. CDR1 and CDR2 (germline): SGHTA, FQGNSA. CDR3 amino acids: CASTYLVGKSYTDTQYF. The CDR3 DNA follows: TGTGCCAGCACCTACCTAGTGGGAAAGTCTTACACAGATACGCAGTATTTT.

This clonotype showed up many times. V gene TRBV19 combines with J gene TRBJ2-6; unclear D gene. Per germline, CDR1 LNHDA and CDR2 SQIVND (reference sequence). Trimming shortened V by 4 bases and J by 0 bases, and 13 bases separated the two germline ends. The CDR3 extends over 17 amino acids. CDR3 amino acids: CASSTLSTGSGANVLTF. Here the CDR3 DNA reads TGTGCCAGTAGTACACTTTCCACCGGCTCTGGGGCCAACGTCCTGACTTTC.

This clonotype occurred many times. This rearrangement joins TRBV28 to TRBJ2-7; D uncertain. The CDR3 is 12 amino acids. Trimming removed 4 bases at V and 3 bases at J, with 7 bases between. Per germline, CDR1 MDHEN and CDR2 SYDVKM. The CDR3 sequence is CASSSRVYEQYF. The CDR3 DNA follows: TGTGCCAGCAGTTCTAGGGTCTACGAGCAGTACTTC.

This clonotype was seen at least ten times. The chain is built from TRBV6-1 and TRBJ1-1, with 7 positions matching TRBD1. J lost 2 bases, V lost 4 bases, and 10 bases had no gene match. Per the germline V gene, CDR1 is MNHNS and CDR2 is SASEGT. The CDR3 contains 16 residues. CDR3 sequence: CASSGRQGQFNTEAFF. The CDR3 DNA sequence: TGTGCCAGCAGTGGTCGACAGGGCCAGTTCAACACTGAAGCTTTCTTT.

The chain has TRBV7-9 and TRBJ2-5, with a possible D match to TRBD2 (6 bases). Germline V gene lookup returns CDR1 SEHNR and CDR2 FQNEAQ (reference sequence). V dropped 3 bases and J dropped 2 bases, with 16 bases sitting between them. This CDR3 is built from 16 residues. Here the CDR3 reads CASSFPRGLSQETQYF. DNA for the CDR3: TGTGCCAGCAGCTTTCCGAGGGGACTCTCGCAAGAGACCCAGTACTTC. The full variable domain, with the rest looked up from reference TRBV7-9 and TRBJ2-5, is DTGVSQNPRHKITKRGQNVTFRCDPISEHNRLYWYRQTLGQGPEFLTYFQNEAQLEKSRLLSDRFSAERPKGSFSTLEIQRTEQGDSAMYLCASSFPRGLSQETQYFGPGTRLLVL.

This clonotype was seen repeatedly, ten times or more. The chain carries TRBV7-8 and TRBJ2-6; 9 positions agree with TRBD2. Trimming took 1 base from V and 2 from J; bases not matched to a gene: 12. Per the germline V gene, CDR1 is SGHVS and CDR2 is FQNEAQ. The CDR3 runs to 20 residues. For the CDR3, the DNA is TGTGCCAGCAGCTTAGGCTTTGCAGCGGGAGGTCCAACTGGGGCCAACGTCCTGACTTTC. Translation gives CASSLGFAAGGPTGANVLTF.

At least ten counts were recorded for this clonotype. The rearrangement uses TRBV15 and TRBJ2-1; D unresolved. Germline V gene lookup returns CDR1 LNHNV and CDR2 YYDKDF (reference sequence). This CDR3 contains 13 residues. V lost 1 base to trimming and J lost 6 bases, with 7 bases between them. Here the CDR3 DNA reads TGTGCCACCAGCAGAGGGCCGATCAATGAGCAGTTCTTC. It is translated as CATSRGPINEQFF. The full variable domain, in which reference TRBV15 and TRBJ2-1 provide the parts outside the CDR3, is DAMVIQNPRYQVTQFGKPVTLSCSQTLNHNVMYWYQQKSSQAPKLLFHYYDKDFNNEADTPDNFQSRRPNTSFCFLDIRSPGLGDTAMYLCATSRGPINEQFFGPGTRLTVL.

This chain links TRBV28 with TRBJ2-1, with 11 positions matching TRBD2. Unmatched junction bases numbered 25, after V lost 6 bases and J lost 9 bases. CDR3 length: 20 amino acids. Germline V gives CDR1 MDHEN, CDR2 SYDVKM. The CDR3 DNA reads as TGTGCCAGCAGACCGGGACCAACGTCGGTAGCGGGAGGGCCTAGGGTTGAGCAGTTCTTC. Its translation is CASRPGPTSVAGGPRVEQFF. Together with reference TRBV28 and TRBJ2-1, the CDR3 gives the full variable domain: DVKVTQSSRYLVKRTGEKVFLECVQDMDHENMFWYRQDPGLGLRLIYFSYDVKMKEKGDIPEGYSVSREKKERFSLILESASTNQTSMYLCASRPGPTSVAGGPRVEQFFGPGTRLTVL.

This clonotype was recorded a few times. The genes are TRBV29-1 and TRBJ2-1, with 7 bases identical to TRBD2. The CDR3 length is 13 residues. Trimming removed 4 bases from V and 6 bases from J; junction bases left unmatched: 6. From germline, CDR1 is SQVTM and CDR2 ANQGSEA. The CDR3 nucleotides are TGCAGCGTTGGTGGGAGGGCCGGCAATGAGCAGTTCTTC. The encoded protein is CSVGGRAGNEQFF.

This clonotype turned up a few times. V is TRBV18 and J is TRBJ2-2; tentatively, D is TRBD1 (6 bases). This CDR3 has 15 amino acids. In germline, CDR1 is KGHSH, CDR2 LQKENI. V lost 2 bases to trimming and J lost 5 bases, with 12 bases between them. The CDR3 coding sequence is TGTGCCAGCTCACCAAGTCTCGACAGGACCGGGGAGCTGTTTTTT. This sequence encodes CASSPSLDRTGELFF.

This clonotype was counted ten times or more. One end of the junction does not line up with germline, which may come from a read error. DNA of the CDR3: TGTGCCACCAGCAGAGATAGTAGCCTTACGCCTGATTTT. This translates into CATSRDSSLTPDF. The chain joins TRBV15 to TRBJ1-4; D uncertain. The CDR3 runs to 13 residues. CDR1 and CDR2 (germline): LNHNV, YYDKDF (reference sequence).

In regard to this clonotype: A read error is possible here, since a much larger clone lies one base away. Without the conserved terminal phenylalanine or tryptophan, this CDR3 likely stems from a read error. This chain joins TRBV6-5 and TRBJ1-2; D might be TRBD1 (5 bases). Germline values: CDR1 MNHEY, CDR2 SVGAGI. The CDR3 loop spans 13 amino acids. The V end lost 6 bases, the J end lost 6 bases, and 14 bases lay between the germline ends. This chain's CDR3 is CASRTGGIDGYTS. In DNA, the CDR3 is TGTGCCAGCAGAACGGGGGGTATCGATGGCTACACCTCC.

This clonotype was detected ten times or more. V gene TRBV9 combines with J gene TRBJ2-6, with no clear D. The CDR3 totals 14 residues. Germline V gene lookup returns CDR1 SGDLS and CDR2 YYNGEE. Trimming removed 3 bases at V and 4 bases at J, with 8 bases between. The CDR3, as DNA: TGTGCCAGCAGCGAGACATCGGGGGCCAACGTCCTGACTTTC. Residues: CASSETSGANVLTF.

This clonotype showed up many times. The chain recombines TRBV29-1 with TRBJ2-6, with unresolved D. V dropped 5 bases and J dropped 1 base, with 3 bases sitting between them. The CDR3 loop spans 12 amino acids. Per the germline V gene, CDR1 is SQVTM and CDR2 is ANQGSEA. The CDR3 loop is CSVQSGANVLTF. The DNA of the CDR3 is TGCAGCGTTCAGTCTGGGGCCAACGTCCTGACTTTC. Full variable domain (outside the CDR3, taken from reference TRBV29-1 and TRBJ2-6): SAVISQKPSRDICQRGTSLTIQCQVDSQVTMMFWYRQQPGQSLTLIATANQGSEATYESGFVIDKFPISRPNLTFSTLTVSNMSPEDSSIYLCSVQSGANVLTFGAGSRLTVL.

The sample holds many counts of this clonotype. The chain has TRBV6-1 and TRBJ2-3; 9 positions agree with TRBD1. CDR3 length: 15 amino acids. V was clipped by 7 bases and J by 6 bases; unmatched bases: 11. The germline V gene encodes CDR1 MNHNS and CDR2 SASEGT. The CDR3 region is CASTGDRVALDTQYF. DNA of the CDR3: TGTGCCAGCACAGGGGACAGGGTAGCTCTGGATACGCAGTATTTT.

The chain is built from TRBV20-1 and TRBJ2-7, with 7 bases aligning to TRBD2. CDR1 DFQATT and CDR2 SNEGSKA come from the germline V gene (reference sequence). V lost 3 bases to trimming and J lost 7 bases; unmatched junction nucleotides: 9. The CDR3 runs to 13 residues. The CDR3 nucleotides are TGCAGTGCTAGTAGAGCCCGGCGGGGGGAGCAGTACTTC. Translating it yields CSASRARRGEQYF.

This clonotype was seen at least ten times. The rearrangement uses TRBV20-1 and TRBJ2-5; 8 nucleotides line up with TRBD1. The junction had 10 bases not matched to a gene; V was cut back by 8 bases and J by 5 bases. The CDR3 spans 13 residues. Germline V gene data show CDR1 as DFQATT and CDR2 as SNEGSKA (reference sequence). The CDR3 DNA reads as TGCAGTTTTATCACAGGGGGGCGGGAGACCCAGTACTTC. It is translated as CSFITGGRETQYF.

This clonotype was observed at least ten times. V gene TRBV7-3 combines with J gene TRBJ2-3, with a tentative D call TRBD2 (6 bases). Trimming took off 6 bases at V and 2 bases at J, with 15 bases between the two ends. CDR1 and CDR2 (germline): SGHTA, FQGTGA. The CDR3 has 15 residues. The CDR3 nucleotides read TGTGCCAGCAGACCCAGCGGGCACTCCACAGATACGCAGTATTTT. Translated: CASRPSGHSTDTQYF.

In its sample, this clonotype was seen many times. The CDR3 nucleotides are TGTGCCAGCAGCCTACAGGGTATAGCCTACGAGCAGTACTTC. Encoded protein: CASSLQGIAYEQYF. The chain employs TRBV7-8 and TRBJ2-7; D may be TRBD1 (6 bases). The CDR3 is 14 amino acids. The V gene lost 5 bases and the J gene lost 2 bases, with 13 bases spanning the gap. Germline CDR1 reads SGHVS; CDR2 reads FQNEAQ.

Note on this clonotype: This may be a read error, as it is one base from a much larger clone. The rearrangement uses TRBV9 and TRBJ2-5, with 11 bases matching TRBD2. The germline V gene encodes CDR1 SGDLS and CDR2 YYNGEE. The CDR3 sequence is 14 residues long. V lost 4 bases and J lost 3; bases outside the gene matches: 2. In DNA, the CDR3 is TGTGCCAGCAGCAAGGGACTAGCGGAAGAGACCCAGTACTTC. Its protein is CASSKGLAEETQYF.

The V call is TRBV14, the J call TRBJ2-7; D gene uncertain. Per germline, CDR1 SGHDN and CDR2 FVKESK. This CDR3 spans 11 amino acids. Trimming stripped 3 bases from V and 0 bases from J, with 0 bases between. CDR3 region: CASSHSYEQYF. The CDR3 DNA reads as TGTGCCAGCAGCCACTCCTACGAGCAGTACTTC.

This clonotype was detected a few times. The chain links TRBV5-1 to TRBJ2-3; tentative D call: TRBD2 (5 bases). CDR3 length equals 17 residues. Trimming removed 2 bases at V and 0 bases at J, with 16 bases between. Germline CDR1 reads SGHRS; CDR2 reads YFSETQ. The CDR3 nucleotides read TGCGCCAGCAGCTTCAGGACTCCCGATCTCAGCACAGATACGCAGTATTTT. It specifies CASSFRTPDLSTDTQYF. The full variable domain, in which reference TRBV5-1 and TRBJ2-3 provide the parts outside the CDR3, is KAGVTQTPRYLIKTRGQQVTLSCSPISGHRSVSWYQQTPGQGLQFLFEYFSETQRNKGNFPGRFSGRQFSNSRSEMNVSTLELGDSALYLCASSFRTPDLSTDTQYFGPGTRLTVL.

The V call is TRBV29-1, the J call TRBJ2-1; 11 bases agree with TRBD2. CDR3 length equals 14 residues. J gave up 6 bases and V 6 bases, and 7 bases lay outside the gene matches. Germline loops: CDR1 SQVTM, CDR2 ANQGSEA. The CDR3 DNA reads as TGCAGCGTAAGAACTAGCGGGAGCGGCAATGAGCAGTTCTTC. Protein product: CSVRTSGSGNEQFF.

At least ten counts were recorded for this clonotype. The V call is TRBV11-2, the J call TRBJ2-7, with 7 bases lining up with TRBD2. CDR1 is SGHAT, CDR2 FQNNGV, per germline. Losses at the gene ends were 7 bases for V and 0 bases for J; bases not matched to a gene: 12. This CDR3 is built from 16 residues. The CDR3 region has the DNA TGTGCCAGCAACGCCCCCGGGGAGGGGAGCTCCTACGAGCAGTACTTC. Its protein is CASNAPGEGSSYEQYF.

This clonotype was counted ten times or more. The genes are TRBV2 and TRBJ2-1, with 7 bases aligning to TRBD1. CDR1 is SNHLY and CDR2 is FYNNEI in the germline V gene. This CDR3 comprises 13 residues. V shed 5 bases and J 8 bases; nucleotides not matched to a gene: 6. CDR3 amino acids: CASSPTGWYEQFF. The CDR3 DNA sequence: TGTGCCAGCAGTCCGACAGGGTGGTATGAGCAGTTCTTC.

V is TRBV29-1 and J is TRBJ1-1; D is uncertain. Germline V gene sequence: CDR1 SQVTM, CDR2 ANQGSEA. CDR3 length: 12 residues. Trimming cost V 3 bases and J 6 bases, with 11 bases left between them. CDR3 region: CSVEKADPEAFF. The DNA of the CDR3 is TGCAGCGTTGAGAAGGCAGATCCTGAAGCTTTCTTT.

Judged by abundance, this clonotype is medium-sized. J is TRBJ1-5 and V is TRBV20-1, with no clear D. Germline-derived CDR1 and CDR2 are DFQATT and SNEGSKA (reference sequence). Deletions cut 2 bases from V and 4 bases from J, with 9 bases between. This CDR3 has 13 amino acids. CDR3 loop: CSARPELNQPQHF. The CDR3 bases are TGCAGTGCTAGACCGGAGTTGAATCAGCCCCAGCATTTT.

This clonotype was counted at least ten times. The chain is built from TRBV11-3 and TRBJ2-3; 8 bases match TRBD2. CDR3 length: 15 residues. Germline assignment: CDR1 SGHNT and CDR2 YENEEA. Germline trimming cut 5 bases from V and 2 bases from J; bases unmatched to any gene: 6. DNA of the CDR3: TGTGCCAGCAGCCCAGGCGGGGGGCCCACAGATACGCAGTATTTT. It codes for CASSPGGGPTDTQYF.